This T cell receptor (beta chain) originates from a study of post-analysis software for immune sequencing data. Overall study results and limits: Relative to controls, patients had about five TRBV segments at higher frequency, with TRBV5-6, TRBV5-1 and TRBV20-1 among these. By F measure, samples from a shared preparation batch strongly co-clustered.

This CDR3 region has 13 residues. V was clipped by 0 bases and J by 12 bases, with 12 bases between them. Germline V gene lookup returns CDR1 LGHNA and CDR2 YNFKEQ. TCR beta cDNA libraries had unique molecular identifiers. TCRdb reprocessed the PCR reads via MiXCR and lists one record per CDR3 protein. This table has 400,000 to 500,000 distinct CDR3 sequences, approximately 39% appearing once. A word on this clonotype: Its antigen is as yet unknown.

Sample: blood. This TCR came from a girl aged 2 to 9 with multiple sclerosis. The gene calls are TRBV4-2 and TRBJ2-1; D gene uncertain. The chain's CDR3 is CASSQDTPKGQFF. The CDR3 DNA sequence: TGTGCCAGCAGCCAAGATACCCCAAAAGGGCAGTTCTTC.